These T cell receptor beta chains were read from a single sample in a study of cytomegalovirus exposure and HLA in healthy donors. Clones were read by immunoSEQ multiplex PCR, and TCRdb kept only the in-frame ones, dropping some. The sample lists roughly 180,000 clones; around 80% were seen once. Sequences were obtained from PBMCs. These receptors were taken from a woman aged 18 to 35 in good health and CMV-seronegative. The CDR3 runs from the conserved cysteine through the conserved F or W. The D gene is left open where the match is weak. Clone size is given for some rows only: seen once, a few or many times, or a class if the clone is expanded.

size	J	V	D	CDR3	DNA
.	TRBJ2-1	TRBV2	.	CASSEEGYKEQFF	TGTGCCAGCAGTGAGGAGGGTTACAAGGAGCAGTTCTTC
.	TRBJ2-5	TRBV5-6	.	CTSSWRTGHLRETQYF	TGTACCAGCAGCTGGAGAACAGGGCACCTCAGGGAGACCCAGTACTTC
.	TRBJ2-2	TRBV9	TRBD1	CASSDSTGQGGFANTGELFF	TGTGCCAGCAGCGATAGCACGGGACAGGGGGGGTTCGCGAACACCGGGGAGCTGTTTTTT
.	TRBJ2-5	TRBV6-1	.	CASSVIRETQYF	TGTGCCAGCAGTGTTATCAGGGAGACCCAGTACTTC
.	TRBJ1-2	TRBV18	TRBD1	CASSPWDRLANYGYTF	TGTGCCAGCTCACCCTGGGACAGGCTTGCTAACTATGGCTACACCTTC
.	TRBJ2-7	TRBV6-1	.	CASSEFGLGGYEQYF	TGTGCCAGCAGTGAATTTGGTCTAGGTGGCTACGAGCAGTACTTC
once	TRBJ2-1	TRBV5-1	TRBD2	CASSLVLAGVLNEQFF	TGCGCCAGCAGCTTGGTCCTAGCGGGAGTTTTGAATGAGCAGTTCTTC
.	TRBJ2-7	TRBV7-9	TRBD2	CASSFTTSGTYEQYF	TGTGCCAGCAGCTTTACGACTAGCGGAACCTACGAGCAGTACTTC
few	TRBJ1-5	TRBV5-6	TRBD1	CASSLAGTGGRPQHF	TGTGCCAGCAGCTTGGCCGGGACAGGCGGTCGACCCCAGCATTTT
.	TRBJ2-2	TRBV11-3	.	CASSSGRRGGELFF	TGTGCCAGCAGCTCGGGACGGCGGGGCGGGGAGCTGTTTTTT
.	TRBJ2-4	TRBV9	TRBD2	CASSVAEGRARGIQYF	TGTGCCAGCAGCGTAGCGGAGGGGAGGGCCCGGGGCATTCAGTACTTC
.	TRBJ1-5	TRBV19	.	CASSMGAVSGQHF	TGTGCCAGTAGTATGGGGGCGGTGAGTGGTCAGCATTTT
.	TRBJ2-1	TRBV27	TRBD2	CASRRGGASYNEQFF	TGTGCCAGCCGGCGGGGGGGGGCCTCCTACAATGAGCAGTTCTTC
.	TRBJ2-3	TRBV6-1	.	CASSDGAGTDTQYF	TGTGCCAGCAGTGATGGAGCGGGCACAGATACGCAGTATTTT
.	TRBJ2-7	TRBV5-1	TRBD2	CASSLGPGLAGYEQYF	TGCGCCAGCAGCTTAGGGCCGGGACTAGCGGGATACGAGCAGTACTTC
.	TRBJ2-1	TRBV5-1	.	CASSLTGTPNNEQFF	TGCGCCAGCAGCTTAACCGGGACACCCAACAATGAGCAGTTCTTC
.	TRBJ2-5	TRBV2	.	CASRTRQARETQYF	TGTGCCAGCAGGACCCGACAGGCCCGGGAGACCCAGTACTTC
.	TRBJ1-5	TRBV6-1	TRBD1	CAGTGQGGNQPQHF	TGTGCCGGCACAGGACAGGGAGGCAATCAGCCCCAGCATTTT
.	TRBJ2-1	TRBV7-9	TRBD1	CASSPLGDRGFNEQFF	TGTGCCAGCAGTCCTCTCGGGGACAGGGGATTCAATGAGCAGTTCTTC
.	TRBJ1-1	TRBV28	.	CATHRNTEAFF	TGTGCCACCCACAGGAACACTGAAGCTTTCTTT
.	TRBJ2-7	TRBV5-8	.	CASSPPGAPRGQYF	TGTGCCAGCAGCCCTCCAGGGGCCCCACGCGGGCAGTACTTC
.	TRBJ1-1	TRBV19	.	CASSILEQGYEAFF	TGTGCCAGTAGTATCCTTGAACAGGGTTATGAAGCTTTCTTT
once	TRBJ2-7	TRBV29-1	TRBD1	CSVVRDRGPYEQYF	TGCAGCGTGGTTAGGGACAGGGGTCCCTACGAGCAGTACTTC
.	TRBJ1-2	TRBV21-1	.	CASSRDFNYGYTF	TGTGCCAGCAGCAGAGACTTTAACTATGGCTACACCTTC
.	TRBJ2-1	TRBV7-8	.	CASSLVGQGRNEQFF	TGTGCCAGCAGCTTAGTGGGCCAGGGTCGGAATGAGCAGTTCTTC
few	TRBJ1-4	TRBV7-2	.	CASSPRRGEKLFF	TGTGCCAGCAGCCCCAGACGGGGGGAAAAACTGTTTTTT